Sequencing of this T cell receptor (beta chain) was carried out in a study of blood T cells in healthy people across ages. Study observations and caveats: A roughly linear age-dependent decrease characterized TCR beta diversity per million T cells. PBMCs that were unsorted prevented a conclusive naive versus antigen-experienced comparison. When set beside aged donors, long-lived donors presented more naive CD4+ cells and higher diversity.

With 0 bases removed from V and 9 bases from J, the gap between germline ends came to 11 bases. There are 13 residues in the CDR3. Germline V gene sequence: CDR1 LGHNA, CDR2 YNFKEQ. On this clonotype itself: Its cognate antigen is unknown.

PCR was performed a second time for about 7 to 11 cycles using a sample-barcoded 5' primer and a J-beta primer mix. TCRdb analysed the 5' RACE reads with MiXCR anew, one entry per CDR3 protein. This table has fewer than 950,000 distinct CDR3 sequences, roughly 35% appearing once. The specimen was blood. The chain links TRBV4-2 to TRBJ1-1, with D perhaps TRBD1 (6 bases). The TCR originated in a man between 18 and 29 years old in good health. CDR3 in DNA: TGTGCCAGCAGCCAAGAATCTTGGGGGCAAGCTTTCTTT. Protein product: CASSQESWGQAFF.